This T cell receptor (beta chain) emerged from a study of beta chain features in type 1 diabetes. Study at large: Cell yields, gender and age were similar in healthy donors and patients. Study-wide findings and caveats: When VDJ junctions were examined, type 1 diabetes patients showed fewer insertions and more deletions. Compared with healthy donors, patients appeared to share more similar naive, central memory and regulatory TCRB repertoires.

V gave up 3 bases and J gave up 2 bases, with 10 bases separating them. The CDR3 extends over 15 amino acids. Germline V gene sequence: CDR1 MNHEY, CDR2 SMNVEV (reference sequence). This clone was recorded a few times. Its specificity is unknown. Expressed TCRB transcripts were sequenced after all isolated RNA was converted to cDNA. A few million reads, on average, came from each naive, central memory and regulatory T cell sample. The assay was immunoSEQ multiplex PCR, and TCRdb's table has in-frame clones only and misses some. The top ten hold 0.017% of the sample, which has hundreds of thousands of clones, around 13% seen once.

This clonotype was obtained from a man aged 18 to 30 in good health. Sequencing used naive CD4+ T cells from blood. The chain uses TRBV27 and TRBJ2-2; no clear D gene. The CDR3 DNA reads as TGTGCCAGCAGTTTTGAGGTTGGAAACACCGGGGAGCTGTTTTTT. It specifies CASSFEVGNTGELFF.